Each of the 29 T cell receptor beta chains below was sequenced from the same sample in a study of post-analysis software for immune sequencing data. Study-wide points: With TRBV5-6, TRBV5-1 and TRBV20-1 included, several TRBV segments were more frequent in patients than in controls.

These receptors have no identified antigens. The library was made from cDNA and included unique molecular identifiers. A single record per CDR3 protein comes from TCRdb applying MiXCR to the PCR reads. The sample comprises some 370,000 distinct CDR3 sequences, 30% to 45% of which are singletons, and roughly 13% rests with the top ten. Material for sequencing was blood. Receptor source: a girl aged 10 to 17 with multiple sclerosis.

This clonotype has only a few counts. V usage is TRBV6-2 or TRBV6-3 and J usage is TRBJ2-5; 9 positions match TRBD2. With V trimmed by 4 bases and J by 5 bases, 14 bases remained unmatched. The CDR3 consists of 17 residues. Germline assignment: CDR1 MNHEY and CDR2 SVGEGT. The CDR3 DNA is TGTGCCAGCAGTTGGGGCCGAGCGGGGGGCCGGTTGGAGACCCAGTACTTC. This translates into CASSWGRAGGRLETQYF.

The chain carries TRBV4-1 and TRBJ1-2; D may be TRBD1 (5 bases). The CDR3 is made up of 16 amino acids. Trimming stripped 3 bases from V and 8 bases from J, with 22 bases between. Germline CDR1 MGHRA, CDR2 YSYEKL. This CDR3 reads CASSQPSGTLTAGYTF. CDR3 nucleotide sequence: TGCGCCAGCAGCCAGCCCTCCGGGACCCTTACTGCGGGCTACACCTTC.

The rearrangement links TRBV5-4 to TRBJ2-7; D unresolved. The J call is in doubt because the DNA end fits TRBJ2-5 better. The CDR3 contains 14 residues. Germline values: CDR1 SGHNT, CDR2 YYREEE (reference sequence). This CDR3 is CASSADFFQETQYF. For the CDR3, the DNA is TGTGCCAGCAGCGCCGACTTCTTTCAAGAGACCCAGTACTTC.

Here the CDR3 DNA reads TGTGCCAGCATGGGGAGACAGGCTCGTAATCAGCCCCAGCATTTT. This sequence encodes CASMGRQARNQPQHF. V and J are TRBV28 and TRBJ1-5; a weak D match, TRBD1 (6 bases). Trimming took off 7 bases at V and 4 bases at J, with 17 bases between the two ends. Germline V gene lookup returns CDR1 MDHEN and CDR2 SYDVKM. There are 15 residues in the CDR3.

The V call is TRBV12-3 or TRBV12-4, the J call TRBJ1-1; no clear D gene. V lost 2 bases to trimming and J lost 2 bases, with 9 bases between them. This CDR3 is built from 14 residues. The CDR3 loop reads CASSLWGFNTEAFF. CDR3 nucleotides: TGTGCCAGCAGTTTATGGGGATTTAACACTGAAGCTTTCTTT.

This clonotype has ten or more counts. V and J are TRBV29-1 and TRBJ2-3; D is perhaps TRBD2 (7 bases). Germline values: CDR1 SQVTM, CDR2 ANQGSEA. This CDR3 spans 14 amino acids. V lost 8 bases, J lost 0 bases, and 15 bases lay in between. CDR3 amino acids: CSHRAGASTDTQYF. CDR3 in DNA: TGCAGCCATCGGGCGGGGGCCAGCACAGATACGCAGTATTTT.

The CDR3 here is CASSPAGKEGYEQYF. In nucleotides, the CDR3 is TGTGCCAGCAGCCCAGCGGGCAAGGAAGGATACGAGCAGTACTTC. The V gene is TRBV3-1, the J gene TRBJ2-7; D is perhaps TRBD2 (6 bases). The CDR3 runs to 15 residues. Germline loops: CDR1 LGHDT, CDR2 YNNKEL (reference sequence). Trimming stripped 4 bases from V and 4 bases from J, with 17 bases between.

This chain uses TRBV7-6 with TRBJ2-7; D gene unclear. The CDR3 spans 14 residues. CDR1 is SGHVS, CDR2 FNYEAQ, per germline. The ends were cut back, 5 bases at V and 0 bases at J, with 11 bases in the middle. CDR3 region: CASSPLSVSYEQYF. CDR3 DNA: TGTGCCAGCAGCCCATTGTCAGTCTCCTACGAGCAGTACTTC.

The chain couples TRBV6-4 to TRBJ2-1, with 10 bases fitting TRBD2. The trim removed 6 bases at V and 3 bases at J, leaving 8 bases unmatched. The CDR3 covers 16 residues. Germline CDR1 is MRHNA and CDR2 is SNTAGT. CDR3 in DNA: TGTGCCAGCAGACTCCGGGCTAGCGGGGGCTACAATGAGCAGTTCTTC. The encoded protein is CASRLRASGGYNEQFF.

This clonotype occurred a few times. The chain has TRBV27 and TRBJ2-5; tentative D call: TRBD2 (7 bases). This CDR3 is 13 amino acids long. The V gene lost 7 bases and the J gene lost 5 bases, with 14 bases spanning the gap. CDR1 is MNHEY and CDR2 is SMNVEV in the germline V gene (reference sequence). CDR3 bases: TGTGCCAGCAAGAGGGGGGGCTTGGAGACCCAGTACTTC. Translation: CASKRGGLETQYF.

J is TRBJ2-7 and V is TRBV5-6, with 9 positions matching TRBD1. The germline gives CDR1 SGHDT, CDR2 YYEEEE. The CDR3 runs to 14 residues. V lost 4 bases to trimming and J lost 0 bases; unmatched junction nucleotides: 2. The CDR3 loop is CASSGTGNSYEQYF. The CDR3 coding sequence is TGTGCCAGCAGCGGGACAGGGAACTCCTACGAGCAGTACTTC.

V gene TRBV7-2 combines with J gene TRBJ2-7; TRBD2 agrees at 8 bases. This CDR3 is 16 amino acids long. Unmatched junction bases numbered 9, after V lost 1 base and J lost 4 bases. CDR1 and CDR2 (germline): SGHTA, FQGNSA. CDR3 sequence (DNA): TGTGCCAGCAGCTTAGGACTTGGCGGGGGGCGGTACGAGCAGTACTTC. This gives the protein CASSLGLGGGRYEQYF.

Concerning this clonotype: Given the absence of the conserved phenylalanine or tryptophan at the CDR3 end, a read error is likely. The genes are TRBV7-2 and TRBJ2-1, with unresolved D. Trimming removed 3 bases from V and 3 bases from J, with 3 bases in between. CDR3 length equals 12 residues. Germline-derived CDR1 and CDR2 are SGHTA and FQGNSA. CDR3 residues: CASSFDYNEQFV. The DNA for the CDR3 is TGTGCCAGCAGCTTTGACTACAATGAGCAGTTCGTC.

There are a few counts of this clonotype. The chain uses TRBV20-1 and TRBJ1-6, with 10 bases matching TRBD1. The V gene end was trimmed by 6 bases and the J gene end by 10 bases; junction bases not matched to a gene: 9. Germline CDR1 and CDR2: DFQATT and SNEGSKA (reference sequence). This CDR3 has 14 residues. CDR3 sequence: CSARPGTGVSPLHF. CDR3 coding DNA: TGCAGTGCACGCCCCGGGACAGGGGTGTCACCCCTCCACTTT.

Note on this clonotype: Here the CDR3 omits its conserved ending phenylalanine or tryptophan, so a read error is the likely source. V and J are TRBV24-1 and TRBJ2-3, with 7 bases that match TRBD1. The J segment lost 4 bases and the V segment lost 3 bases, leaving 0 bases of the junction unmatched. Germline CDR1 KGHDR, CDR2 SFDVKD. CDR3 size: 13 residues. CDR3 bases: TGTGCCACCAGTGATACAGGGGCAGATACGCAGTATTCT. This sequence encodes CATSDTGADTQYS.

This clonotype was observed a handful of times. The rearrangement links TRBV29-1 to TRBJ2-7, with D perhaps given as TRBD1 or TRBD2 (5 bases each). TRBJ2-5 explains the end of the DNA better; the J call may be wrong. Germline V gene data show CDR1 as SQVTM and CDR2 as ANQGSEA. CDR3 size: 13 residues. The CDR3 DNA is TGCAGCGTTACCGGGACCCATCAAGAGACCCAGTACTTC. Translating it yields CSVTGTHQETQYF.

The gene calls are TRBV9 and TRBJ2-1; TRBD2 agrees at 13 bases. The V gene end was trimmed by 0 bases and the J gene end by 6 bases; junction bases not matched to a gene: 9. CDR3 length: 18 residues. Germline V gene data show CDR1 as SGDLS and CDR2 as YYNGEE. The CDR3 loop reads CASSVEPGLAGKPNEQFF. CDR3 sequence (DNA): TGTGCCAGCAGCGTAGAACCGGGACTAGCGGGGAAACCCAATGAGCAGTTCTTC.

The chain combines TRBV12-3 or TRBV12-4 with TRBJ1-2; D unresolved. V was shortened by 1 base and J by 4 bases, with 13 bases between the two germline ends. This CDR3 region has 15 residues. Written as DNA, the CDR3 is TGTGCCAGCAGTTTAGGTGGAGGTCTGGGCTATGGCTACACCTTC. As protein: CASSLGGGLGYGYTF.

This clonotype was seen a handful of times. The rearrangement joins TRBV28 to TRBJ2-1; 11 bases match TRBD1. This CDR3 comprises 16 residues. V was clipped by 3 bases and J by 8 bases; unmatched bases: 9. CDR1 MDHEN and CDR2 SYDVKM come from the germline V gene. CDR3: CASSFSPGQGGDEQFF. For the CDR3, the DNA is TGTGCCAGCAGTTTTTCTCCGGGACAGGGGGGAGATGAGCAGTTCTTC.

This clonotype has at least ten counts. The chain is built from TRBV3-1 and TRBJ2-1; TRBD2 aligns across 12 bases. The CDR3 has 16 residues. V was clipped by 4 bases and J by 8 bases; unmatched bases: 9. The V gene's germline CDR1 is LGHDT and CDR2 YNNKEL (reference sequence). The CDR3 is CASSPYLAGGQDEQFF. The CDR3, as DNA: TGTGCCAGCAGCCCTTACCTAGCGGGGGGGCAGGATGAGCAGTTCTTC.

Only a few counts were recorded for this clonotype. The gene calls are TRBV6-2 or TRBV6-3 and TRBJ2-1; 8 nucleotides agree with TRBD1. This CDR3 is 17 amino acids long. J gave up 4 bases and V 2 bases, and 10 bases lay outside the gene matches. Germline CDR1 MNHEY, CDR2 SVGEGT. For the CDR3, the DNA is TGTGCCAGCAGTTACCCACGTGACAGGGGATCTTACAATGAGCAGTTCTTC. It yields the protein CASSYPRDRGSYNEQFF.

The gene calls are TRBV6-5 and TRBJ2-5; 10 bases align to TRBD1. Germline V lookup: CDR1 MNHEY, CDR2 SVGAGI. The length of the CDR3 is 15 residues. The junction had 9 bases not matched to a gene; V was cut back by 6 bases and J by 5 bases. This CDR3 is CASSHDRGPRETQYF. Written as DNA, the CDR3 is TGTGCCAGCAGCCATGACAGGGGGCCTAGGGAGACCCAGTACTTC.

CDR3 loop: CASSVKPDREAFF. Written as DNA, the CDR3 is TGTGCCAGCAGCGTAAAACCGGACCGTGAAGCTTTCTTT. The rearrangement joins TRBV9 to TRBJ1-1; D gene uncertain. Trimming removed 1 base at V and 7 bases at J, with 11 bases between. Germline loops: CDR1 SGDLS, CDR2 YYNGEE. This CDR3 spans 13 amino acids.

CDR3 coding DNA: TGTGCCAGCAGCCCCTTCAGGGGGAACATTCAGTACTTC. As protein: CASSPFRGNIQYF. V is TRBV3-1 and J is TRBJ2-4; 7 bases line up with TRBD1. The germline gives CDR1 LGHDT, CDR2 YNNKEL (reference sequence). The CDR3 consists of 13 residues. The V gene end was trimmed by 4 bases and the J gene end by 7 bases; junction bases not matched to a gene: 4.

Note on this clonotype: Germline and junction disagree at one end, which may indicate a read error. The chain joins TRBV20-1 to TRBJ2-4, with D possibly called TRBD1 or TRBD2 (6 bases each). TRBJ2-7 explains the end of the DNA better; the J call may be wrong. The CDR3 extends over 15 amino acids. The germline V gene has CDR1 DFQATT and CDR2 SNEGSKA (reference sequence). Written as DNA, the CDR3 is TGCAGTGTTAGAGGGGGGCCGACCGACAACTACGAGCAGTACTTC. This encodes CSVRGGPTDNYEQYF.

This chain joins TRBV5-1 and TRBJ1-4, with D possibly being TRBD1 (5 bases). The V end lost 4 bases, the J end lost 9 bases, and 19 bases lay between the germline ends. Germline CDR1 reads SGHRS; CDR2 reads YFSETQ. This CDR3 has 15 residues. CDR3 region: CASSPGTDVGKKLFF. CDR3 sequence (DNA): TGCGCCAGCAGCCCGGGGACCGACGTGGGGAAAAAACTGTTTTTT.

The chain couples TRBV15 to TRBJ2-1; 11 bases line up with TRBD2. The J call may be mistaken, given a closer DNA end match to TRBJ2-7. The CDR3 length is 15 residues. Germline V lookup: CDR1 LNHNV, CDR2 YYDKDF (reference sequence). The CDR3 region has the DNA TGTGCCACCAGCAGAGCTAGCGGGGGGTACAATGAGCAGTACTTC. This codes for CATSRASGGYNEQYF.

The chain has TRBV4-1 and TRBJ1-1; D is uncertain. The CDR3 consists of 16 residues. Germline assignment: CDR1 MGHRA and CDR2 YSYEKL. Trimming stripped 7 bases from V and 1 base from J, with 19 bases between. As DNA, the CDR3 is TGCGCCAGCAATTCCCCCACCGGGCGGCGGAACACTGAAGCTTTCTTT. The encoded protein is CASNSPTGRRNTEAFF.

The chain couples TRBV13 to TRBJ2-1, with a tentative D call TRBD1 (5 bases). Germline CDR1 reads PRHDT; CDR2 reads FYEKMQ (reference sequence). Trimming removed 1 base from V and 4 bases from J, with 11 bases in between. The CDR3 has 15 amino acids. This CDR3 reads CASSLAFQGYNEQFF. For the CDR3, the DNA is TGTGCCAGCAGCTTAGCCTTTCAGGGATACAATGAGCAGTTCTTC.